A selection of T cell receptor beta chains follows, all from one sample in a study of cytomegalovirus exposure and HLA in healthy donors. This table comes from immunoSEQ multiplex PCR, and its TCRdb copy is limited to in-frame clones, with some not included. The sample carries under 150,000 clones, under 85% recorded once. Sequencing used PBMCs. Source of these receptors: a boy younger than 18 in good health and CMV-seronegative. CDR3s include the opening cysteine and the closing phenylalanine or tryptophan. Each record gives: clone size, V gene, D gene, J gene, CDR3 protein, CDR3 DNA. D genes are given only for firm matches. Not every row has a clone size; where given, it reads once, few, many or a size class.

abundance: once; v_gene: TRBV6-5; d_gene: TRBD1; j_gene: TRBJ1-1; CDR3aa: CASSRTGMNTEAFF; CDR3nt: TGTGCCAGCAGTCGGACAGGGATGAACACTGAAGCTTTCTTT
abundance: few; v_gene: TRBV5-4; d_gene: NA; j_gene: TRBJ1-4; CDR3aa: CASSLRPRGEKLFF; CDR3nt: TGTGCCAGCAGCTTAAGGCCACGAGGTGAAAAACTGTTTTTT
abundance: NA; v_gene: TRBV5-8; d_gene: NA; j_gene: TRBJ2-7; CDR3aa: CASSLAYAPYEQYF; CDR3nt: TGTGCCAGCAGCTTGGCCTACGCCCCCTACGAGCAGTACTTC
abundance: NA; v_gene: TRBV6-4; d_gene: NA; j_gene: TRBJ1-2; CDR3aa: CASSEGSLGAHGYTF; CDR3nt: TGTGCCAGCAGTGAGGGCAGCCTGGGTGCTCACGGCTACACCTTC
abundance: NA; v_gene: TRBV6-1; d_gene: NA; j_gene: TRBJ1-2; CDR3aa: CASSEALSRGGYTF; CDR3nt: TGTGCCAGCAGTGAAGCGCTCAGCCGGGGAGGCTACACCTTC
abundance: few; v_gene: TRBV10-3; d_gene: NA; j_gene: TRBJ2-3; CDR3aa: CAISAAGPSTDTQYF; CDR3nt: TGTGCCATCAGTGCGGCGGGTCCTAGCACAGATACGCAGTATTTT
abundance: NA; v_gene: TRBV23-1; d_gene: NA; j_gene: TRBJ2-6; CDR3aa: CASSHLDSPGANVLTF; CDR3nt: TGCGCCAGCAGTCATCTGGACAGCCCTGGGGCCAACGTCCTGACTTTC
abundance: few; v_gene: TRBV27; d_gene: NA; j_gene: TRBJ1-5; CDR3aa: CASSFYDQPQHF; CDR3nt: TGTGCCAGCAGTTTTTATGATCAGCCCCAGCATTTT
abundance: few; v_gene: TRBV5-6; d_gene: NA; j_gene: TRBJ1-1; CDR3aa: CASRPLSSDIHTEAFF; CDR3nt: TGTGCCAGCAGACCCCTGTCGTCCGACATTCACACTGAAGCTTTCTTT
abundance: NA; v_gene: TRBV4-2; d_gene: NA; j_gene: TRBJ1-1; CDR3aa: CASSQVRGTEAFF; CDR3nt: TGTGCCAGCAGCCAAGTCCGGGGGACTGAAGCTTTCTTT
abundance: NA; v_gene: TRBV5-1; d_gene: TRBD2; j_gene: TRBJ2-7; CDR3aa: CASSFSGASHEQYF; CDR3nt: TGCGCCAGCAGCTTTAGCGGGGCTAGCCACGAGCAGTACTTC
abundance: NA; v_gene: TRBV5-4; d_gene: TRBD1; j_gene: TRBJ1-6; CDR3aa: CASSLDGTGNSPLHF; CDR3nt: TGTGCCAGCAGTCTAGACGGGACAGGGAATTCACCCCTCCACTTT
abundance: NA; v_gene: TRBV19; d_gene: NA; j_gene: TRBJ2-2; CDR3aa: CAFHRVNAAGELFF; CDR3nt: TGTGCCTTCCACAGGGTCAACGCAGCCGGGGAGCTGTTTTTT
abundance: NA; v_gene: TRBV27; d_gene: NA; j_gene: TRBJ1-5; CDR3aa: CASNSPRNQPQHF; CDR3nt: TGTGCCAGCAATTCTCCTAGGAATCAGCCCCAGCATTTT
abundance: few; v_gene: TRBV6-1; d_gene: NA; j_gene: TRBJ1-4; CDR3aa: CASSEHEGLREKLFF; CDR3nt: TGTGCCAGCAGTGAACATGAGGGCTTGAGGGAAAAACTGTTTTTT
abundance: few; v_gene: TRBV21-1; d_gene: NA; j_gene: TRBJ1-1; CDR3aa: CASSKRNTEAFF; CDR3nt: TGTGCCAGCAGCAAGCGGAACACTGAAGCTTTCTTT
abundance: NA; v_gene: TRBV29-1; d_gene: TRBD1; j_gene: TRBJ1-1; CDR3aa: CSARPGTENTEASF; CDR3nt: TGCAGCGCGAGACCCGGGACAGAGAACACTGAAGCTTCCTTT
abundance: NA; v_gene: TRBV6-5; d_gene: TRBD2; j_gene: TRBJ2-4; CDR3aa: CASSREATAFQYF; CDR3nt: TGTGCCAGCAGCCGGGAGGCGACGGCTTTTCAGTACTTC
abundance: NA; v_gene: TRBV4-3; d_gene: NA; j_gene: TRBJ1-5; CDR3aa: CASSQRLDQPQHF; CDR3nt: TGCGCCAGCAGCCAGCGACTGGATCAGCCCCAGCATTTT
abundance: NA; v_gene: TRBV6-1; d_gene: TRBD2; j_gene: TRBJ2-1; CDR3aa: CASARERQFF; CDR3nt: TGTGCCAGCGCGCGGGAGAGGCAGTTCTTC
abundance: few; v_gene: TRBV5-6; d_gene: NA; j_gene: TRBJ1-2; CDR3aa: CASSLAQGGGYTF; CDR3nt: TGTGCCAGCAGCTTGGCCCAGGGCGGTGGCTACACCTTC
abundance: NA; v_gene: TRBV5-1; d_gene: TRBD2; j_gene: TRBJ2-1; CDR3aa: CASSSGLAGPYNEQFF; CDR3nt: TGCGCCAGCAGCTCTGGACTAGCGGGACCGTACAATGAGCAGTTCTTC
abundance: NA; v_gene: TRBV7-9; d_gene: TRBD2; j_gene: TRBJ2-5; CDR3aa: CASSGTGLAGGPAWETQYF; CDR3nt: TGTGCCAGCAGCGGGACGGGACTAGCGGGAGGGCCCGCTTGGGAGACCCAGTACTTC
abundance: NA; v_gene: TRBV21-1; d_gene: NA; j_gene: TRBJ2-7; CDR3aa: CASSNVGQSYEQYF; CDR3nt: TGTGCCAGCAGCAATGTGGGACAGAGCTACGAGCAGTACTTC
abundance: NA; v_gene: TRBV9; d_gene: NA; j_gene: TRBJ2-5; CDR3aa: CASSVGGPQETQYF; CDR3nt: TGTGCCAGCAGCGTGGGGGGACCCCAAGAGACCCAGTACTTC
abundance: few; v_gene: TRBV18; d_gene: NA; j_gene: TRBJ1-1; CDR3aa: CASSPPGRSTEAFF; CDR3nt: TGTGCCAGCTCACCACCCGGGAGGTCCACTGAAGCTTTCTTT
abundance: NA; v_gene: TRBV5-1; d_gene: TRBD2; j_gene: TRBJ2-1; CDR3aa: CASSLAGRGGYEQFF; CDR3nt: TGCGCCAGCAGCTTGGCCGGGCGGGGGGGGTATGAGCAGTTCTTC
abundance: NA; v_gene: TRBV7-9; d_gene: NA; j_gene: TRBJ1-1; CDR3aa: CSSSTGGREAFF; CDR3nt: TGTTCCAGCAGCACAGGAGGGCGTGAAGCTTTCTTT
abundance: NA; v_gene: TRBV5-1; d_gene: NA; j_gene: TRBJ2-1; CDR3aa: CASSLVITWRGDSSYNEQFF; CDR3nt: TGCGCCAGCAGCTTGGTTATTACCTGGCGGGGGGACAGCTCCTACAATGAGCAGTTCTTC
abundance: NA; v_gene: TRBV12-5; d_gene: NA; j_gene: TRBJ1-4; CDR3aa: CASGFPNEKLFF; CDR3nt: TGTGCTAGTGGTTTCCCGAATGAAAAACTGTTTTTT
abundance: NA; v_gene: TRBV12-1; d_gene: NA; j_gene: TRBJ2-7; CDR3aa: CASSFRQGFYEQYF; CDR3nt: TGTGCCAGCAGCTTTCGACAGGGCTTCTACGAGCAGTACTTC
abundance: NA; v_gene: TRBV10-3; d_gene: NA; j_gene: TRBJ2-7; CDR3aa: CAVAPGQSYEQYF; CDR3nt: TGTGCCGTCGCTCCCGGACAGAGCTACGAGCAGTACTTC
abundance: NA; v_gene: TRBV5-5; d_gene: TRBD1; j_gene: TRBJ1-1; CDR3aa: CASSFPKLGTGTKAFF; CDR3nt: TGTGCCAGCAGCTTTCCGAAACTCGGGACAGGTACGAAAGCTTTCTTT
abundance: NA; v_gene: TRBV9; d_gene: NA; j_gene: TRBJ2-1; CDR3aa: CASSVALGDEQFF; CDR3nt: TGTGCCAGCAGCGTAGCTTTGGGCGATGAGCAGTTCTTC
abundance: NA; v_gene: TRBV2; d_gene: TRBD1; j_gene: TRBJ2-7; CDR3aa: CASADRDLPYEQYF; CDR3nt: TGTGCCAGTGCGGACAGGGACCTTCCCTACGAGCAGTACTTC